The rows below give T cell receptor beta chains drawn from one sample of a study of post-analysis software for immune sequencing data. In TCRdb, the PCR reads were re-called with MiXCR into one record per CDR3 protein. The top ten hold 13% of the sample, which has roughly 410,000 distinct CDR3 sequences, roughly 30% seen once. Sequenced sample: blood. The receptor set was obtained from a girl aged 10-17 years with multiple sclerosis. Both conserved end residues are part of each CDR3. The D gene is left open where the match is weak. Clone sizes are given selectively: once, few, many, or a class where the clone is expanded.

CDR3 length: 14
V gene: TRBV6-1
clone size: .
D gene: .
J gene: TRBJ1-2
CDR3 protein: CASRPGNANYGYTF
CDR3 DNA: TGTGCCAGCAGGCCAGGGAACGCTAACTATGGCTACACCTTC

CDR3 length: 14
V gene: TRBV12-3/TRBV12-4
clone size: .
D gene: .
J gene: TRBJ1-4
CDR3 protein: CASSQPGAGEKLFF
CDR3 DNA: TGTGCCAGCAGTCAACCCGGGGCTGGAGAAAAACTGTTTTTT

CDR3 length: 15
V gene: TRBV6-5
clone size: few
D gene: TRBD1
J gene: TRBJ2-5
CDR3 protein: CASTGQGAGGETQYF
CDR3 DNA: TGTGCCAGCACCGGACAGGGGGCTGGGGGAGAGACCCAGTACTTC

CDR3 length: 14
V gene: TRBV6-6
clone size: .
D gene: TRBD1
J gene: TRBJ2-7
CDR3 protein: CASSRDSFTYEQYF
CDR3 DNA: TGTGCCAGCAGTCGGGACAGCTTTACCTACGAGCAGTACTTC

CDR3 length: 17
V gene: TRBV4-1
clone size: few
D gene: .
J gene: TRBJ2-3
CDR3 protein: CASSQEPPGVWPDTQYF
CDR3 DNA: TGCGCCAGCAGCCAAGAACCCCCCGGAGTGTGGCCAGATACGCAGTATTTT

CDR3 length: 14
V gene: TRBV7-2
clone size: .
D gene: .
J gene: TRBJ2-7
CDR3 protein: CASSFTGPAYQQYF
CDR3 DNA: TGTGCCAGCAGCTTCACGGGACCCGCCTACCAGCAGTACTTC

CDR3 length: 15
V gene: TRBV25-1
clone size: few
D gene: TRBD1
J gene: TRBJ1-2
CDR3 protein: CASSLAGQGPYGYTF
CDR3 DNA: TGTGCCAGCAGTCTGGCGGGACAGGGGCCCTATGGCTACACCTTC

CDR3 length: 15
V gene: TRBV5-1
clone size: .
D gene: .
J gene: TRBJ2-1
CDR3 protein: CASSIGQHPYNEQFF
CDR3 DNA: TGCGCCAGCAGCATCGGACAGCACCCCTACAATGAGCAGTTCTTC

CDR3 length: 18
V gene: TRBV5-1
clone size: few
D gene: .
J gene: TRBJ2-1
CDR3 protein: CASSPLRGAVSSYNEQFF
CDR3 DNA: TGCGCCAGCAGCCCTCTGAGGGGGGCGGTGAGCTCCTACAATGAGCAGTTCTTC

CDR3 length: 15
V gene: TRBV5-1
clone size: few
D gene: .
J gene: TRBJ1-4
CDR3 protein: CASSLLFGAREKLFF
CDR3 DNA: TGCGCCAGCAGCTTGCTTTTCGGGGCAAGAGAAAAACTGTTTTTT

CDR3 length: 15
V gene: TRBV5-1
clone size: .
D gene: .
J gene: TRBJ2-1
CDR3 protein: CVSSLPSLVSGEQFF
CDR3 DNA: TGCGTCAGCAGCTTGCCCTCATTAGTTTCGGGTGAGCAGTTCTTC

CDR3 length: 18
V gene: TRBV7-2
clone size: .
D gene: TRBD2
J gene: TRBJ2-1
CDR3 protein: CASSLELLAGGLSGEQFF
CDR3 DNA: TGTGCCAGCAGCTTAGAGCTACTAGCGGGGGGGCTATCGGGAGAGCAGTTCTTC

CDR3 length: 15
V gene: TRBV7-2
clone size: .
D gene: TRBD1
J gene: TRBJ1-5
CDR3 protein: CASSPRTGDAQPQHF
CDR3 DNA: TGTGCCAGCAGCCCTCGGACAGGGGATGCTCAGCCCCAGCATTTT

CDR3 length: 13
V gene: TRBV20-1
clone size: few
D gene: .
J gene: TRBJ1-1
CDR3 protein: CSAPATSNTEAFF
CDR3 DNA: TGCAGTGCCCCGGCCACCTCGAACACTGAAGCTTTCTTT

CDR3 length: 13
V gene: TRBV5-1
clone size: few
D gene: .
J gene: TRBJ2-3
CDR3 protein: CASSLGASGTQYF
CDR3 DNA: TGCGCCAGCAGCTTAGGGGCGTCGGGTACGCAGTATTTT

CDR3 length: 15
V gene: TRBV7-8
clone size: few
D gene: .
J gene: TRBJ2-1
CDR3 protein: CASSPTRFTYNEQFF
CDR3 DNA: TGTGCCAGCAGCCCGACTAGATTTACCTACAATGAGCAGTTCTTC

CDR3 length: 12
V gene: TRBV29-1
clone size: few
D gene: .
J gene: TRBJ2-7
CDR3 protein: CSVGSGSYEQYF
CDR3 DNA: TGCAGCGTGGGGTCGGGATCCTACGAGCAGTACTTC

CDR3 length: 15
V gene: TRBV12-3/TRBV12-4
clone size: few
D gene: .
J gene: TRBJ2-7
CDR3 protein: CASSLGVQGGQEQYF
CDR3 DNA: TGTGCCAGCAGTTTGGGGGTCCAGGGGGGGCAAGAGCAGTACTTC

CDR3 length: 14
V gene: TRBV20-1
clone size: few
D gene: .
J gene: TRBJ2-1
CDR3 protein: CSASIPGGGNEQFF
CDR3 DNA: TGCAGTGCTAGTATCCCAGGGGGGGGCAATGAGCAGTTCTTC

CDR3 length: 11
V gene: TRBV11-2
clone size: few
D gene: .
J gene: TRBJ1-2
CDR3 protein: CASSLGNGYTF
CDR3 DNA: TGTGCCAGCAGCTTAGGGAATGGCTACACCTTC

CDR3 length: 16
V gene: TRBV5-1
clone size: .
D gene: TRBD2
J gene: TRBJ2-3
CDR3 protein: CASSLTSGGAADTQYF
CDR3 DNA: TGCGCCAGCAGCCTAACTAGCGGGGGGGCCGCAGATACGCAGTATTTT

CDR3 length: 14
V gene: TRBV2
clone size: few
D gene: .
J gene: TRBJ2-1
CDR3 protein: CASSPGVSYNEQFF
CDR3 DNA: TGTGCCAGCAGTCCCGGGGTGTCCTACAATGAGCAGTTCTTC

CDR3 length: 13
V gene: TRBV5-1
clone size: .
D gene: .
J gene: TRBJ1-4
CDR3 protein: CASSYSPGEKLFF
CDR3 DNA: TGCGCCAGCAGCTATAGTCCGGGGGAAAAACTGTTTTTT

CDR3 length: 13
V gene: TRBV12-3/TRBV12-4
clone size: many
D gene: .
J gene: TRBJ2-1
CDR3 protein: CASSLNWGNEQFF
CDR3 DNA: TGTGCCAGCAGTTTAAACTGGGGCAATGAGCAGTTCTTC

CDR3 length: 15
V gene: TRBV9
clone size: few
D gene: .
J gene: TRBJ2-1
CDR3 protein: CASSDGTLSYNEQFF
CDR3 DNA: TGTGCCAGCAGCGACGGGACTCTATCCTACAATGAGCAGTTCTTC

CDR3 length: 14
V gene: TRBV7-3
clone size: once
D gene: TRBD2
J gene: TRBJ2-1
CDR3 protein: CASSFSGGRAEQFF
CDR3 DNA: TGTGCCAGCAGCTTTAGCGGGGGGCGGGCTGAGCAGTTCTTC

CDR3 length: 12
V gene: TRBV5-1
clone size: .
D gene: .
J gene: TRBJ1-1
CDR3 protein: CASSLTSRGAFF
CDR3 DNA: TGCGCCAGCAGCTTGACGTCAAGGGGAGCTTTCTTT

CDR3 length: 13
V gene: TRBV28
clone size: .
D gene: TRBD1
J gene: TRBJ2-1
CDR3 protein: CASGTGVNNEQFF
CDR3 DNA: TGTGCCAGCGGGACAGGGGTCAACAATGAGCAGTTCTTC

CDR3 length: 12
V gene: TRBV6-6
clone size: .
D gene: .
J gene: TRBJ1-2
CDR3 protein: CASSAPGYGYTF
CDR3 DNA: TGTGCCAGCAGTGCTCCAGGATATGGCTACACCTTC

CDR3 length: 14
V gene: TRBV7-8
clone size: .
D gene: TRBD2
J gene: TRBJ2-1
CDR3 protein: CASSPGGRQETQFF
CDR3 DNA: TGTGCCAGCAGCCCCGGCGGGAGGCAAGAGACCCAGTTCTTC

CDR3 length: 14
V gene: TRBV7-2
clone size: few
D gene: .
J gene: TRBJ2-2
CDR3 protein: CASSFGQNTGELFF
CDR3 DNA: TGTGCCAGCAGCTTTGGACAGAACACCGGGGAGCTGTTTTTT

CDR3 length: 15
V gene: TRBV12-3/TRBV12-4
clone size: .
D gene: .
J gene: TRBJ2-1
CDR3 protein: CASSSSRGAYNEQFF
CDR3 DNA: TGTGCCAGCAGTTCCTCCCGAGGCGCCTACAATGAGCAGTTCTTC

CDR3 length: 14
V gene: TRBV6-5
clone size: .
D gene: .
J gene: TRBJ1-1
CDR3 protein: CASSYSVGNTEAFF
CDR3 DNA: TGTGCCAGCAGTTACTCGGTGGGGAACACTGAAGCTTTCTTT

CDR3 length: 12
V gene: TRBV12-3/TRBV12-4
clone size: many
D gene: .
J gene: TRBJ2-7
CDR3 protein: CASSLTTYEQYF
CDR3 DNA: TGTGCCAGCAGCTTGACAACCTACGAGCAGTACTTC

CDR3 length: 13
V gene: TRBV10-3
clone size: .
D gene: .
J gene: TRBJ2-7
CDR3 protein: CAISDREGDEQYF
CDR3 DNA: TGTGCCATCAGTGACAGGGAAGGCGACGAGCAGTACTTC

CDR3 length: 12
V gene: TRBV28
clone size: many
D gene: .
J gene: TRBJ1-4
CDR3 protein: CASRSGDAKLFF
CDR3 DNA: TGTGCCAGCAGGTCTGGGGACGCAAAACTGTTTTTT

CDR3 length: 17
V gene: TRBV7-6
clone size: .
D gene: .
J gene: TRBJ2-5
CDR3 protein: CASSQLKVIGAQETQYF
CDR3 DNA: TGTGCCAGCAGCCAACTTAAGGTGATCGGGGCTCAAGAGACCCAGTACTTC

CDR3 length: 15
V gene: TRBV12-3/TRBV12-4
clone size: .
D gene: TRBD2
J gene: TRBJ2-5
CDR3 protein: CASGNSGGGTETQYF
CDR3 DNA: TGTGCCAGCGGCAATAGCGGGGGTGGCACGGAGACCCAGTACTTC

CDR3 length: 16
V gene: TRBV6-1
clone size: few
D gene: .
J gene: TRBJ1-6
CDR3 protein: CASHDPPGQGYSPLHF
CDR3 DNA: TGTGCCAGCCATGATCCCCCGGGCCAGGGGTACTCACCCCTCCACTTT

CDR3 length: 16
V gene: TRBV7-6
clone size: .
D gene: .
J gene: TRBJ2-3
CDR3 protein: CASSFRSGPSTDTQYF
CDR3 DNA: TGTGCCAGCAGCTTTCGGAGCGGGCCTAGCACAGATACGCAGTATTTT

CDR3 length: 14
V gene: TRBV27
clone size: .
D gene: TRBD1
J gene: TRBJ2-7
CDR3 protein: CASSMTGASCEQYF
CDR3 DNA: TGTGCCAGCAGTATGACAGGGGCCTCCTGCGAGCAGTACTTC

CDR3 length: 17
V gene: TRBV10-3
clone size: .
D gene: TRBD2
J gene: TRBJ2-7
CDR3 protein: CAISESRGLAGVHEQYF
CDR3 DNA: TGTGCCATCAGTGAGTCGCGGGGACTAGCGGGAGTCCACGAGCAGTACTTC

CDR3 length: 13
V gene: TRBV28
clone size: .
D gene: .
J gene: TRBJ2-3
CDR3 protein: CATEGGYTDTQYF
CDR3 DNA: TGTGCCACCGAGGGGGGTTACACAGATACGCAGTATTTT

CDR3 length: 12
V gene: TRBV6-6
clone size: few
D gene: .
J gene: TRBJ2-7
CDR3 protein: CASSPGLNEQYF
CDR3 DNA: TGTGCCAGCAGTCCTGGACTGAACGAGCAGTACTTC

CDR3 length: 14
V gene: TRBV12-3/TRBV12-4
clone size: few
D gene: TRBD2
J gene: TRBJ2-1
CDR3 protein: CASSLLAGYNEQFF
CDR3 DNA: TGTGCCAGCAGTTTGCTAGCGGGTTACAATGAGCAGTTCTTC

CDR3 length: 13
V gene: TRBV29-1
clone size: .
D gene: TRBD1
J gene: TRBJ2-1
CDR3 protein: CSATGTGDNEQFF
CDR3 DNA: TGCAGCGCGACCGGGACAGGGGACAATGAGCAGTTCTTC

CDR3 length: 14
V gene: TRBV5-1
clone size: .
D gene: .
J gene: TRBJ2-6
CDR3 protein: CASRGGAGANVLTF
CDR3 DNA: TGCGCCAGCAGGGGAGGTGCTGGGGCCAACGTCCTGACTTTC

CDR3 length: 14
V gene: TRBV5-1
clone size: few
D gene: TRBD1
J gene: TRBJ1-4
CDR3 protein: CASSLSGGYEKLFF
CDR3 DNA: TGCGCCAGCAGCTTGTCAGGGGGTTATGAAAAACTGTTTTTT

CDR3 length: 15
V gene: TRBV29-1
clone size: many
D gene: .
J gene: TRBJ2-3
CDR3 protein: CSVGPVGTSTDTQYF
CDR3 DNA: TGCAGCGTTGGCCCCGTCGGGACTAGCACAGATACGCAGTATTTT

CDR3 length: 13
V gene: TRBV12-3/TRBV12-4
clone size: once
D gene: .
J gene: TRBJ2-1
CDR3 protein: CASSLVRANERFF
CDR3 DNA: TGTGCCAGCAGTTTAGTCAGGGCGAATGAGCGGTTCTTC

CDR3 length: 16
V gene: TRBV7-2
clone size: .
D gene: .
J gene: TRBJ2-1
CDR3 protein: CASSSATMLPYNEQFF
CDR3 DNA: TGTGCCAGCAGCTCAGCTACCATGCTCCCTTACAATGAGCAGTTCTTC

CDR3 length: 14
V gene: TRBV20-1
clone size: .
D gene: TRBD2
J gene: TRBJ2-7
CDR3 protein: CSAGGGGPSYEQYF
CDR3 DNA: TGCAGTGCGGGCGGCGGGGGACCCTCCTACGAGCAGTACTTC

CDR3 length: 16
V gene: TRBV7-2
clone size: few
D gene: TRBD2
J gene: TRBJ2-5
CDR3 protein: CASSPTSGGAGETQYF
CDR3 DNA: TGTGCCAGCAGCCCAACTAGCGGGGGGGCCGGAGAGACCCAGTACTTC

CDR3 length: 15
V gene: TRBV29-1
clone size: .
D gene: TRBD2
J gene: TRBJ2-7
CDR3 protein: CSVRRGLAGTYEQYF
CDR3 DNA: TGCAGCGTTCGCAGGGGACTAGCGGGGACCTACGAGCAGTACTTC